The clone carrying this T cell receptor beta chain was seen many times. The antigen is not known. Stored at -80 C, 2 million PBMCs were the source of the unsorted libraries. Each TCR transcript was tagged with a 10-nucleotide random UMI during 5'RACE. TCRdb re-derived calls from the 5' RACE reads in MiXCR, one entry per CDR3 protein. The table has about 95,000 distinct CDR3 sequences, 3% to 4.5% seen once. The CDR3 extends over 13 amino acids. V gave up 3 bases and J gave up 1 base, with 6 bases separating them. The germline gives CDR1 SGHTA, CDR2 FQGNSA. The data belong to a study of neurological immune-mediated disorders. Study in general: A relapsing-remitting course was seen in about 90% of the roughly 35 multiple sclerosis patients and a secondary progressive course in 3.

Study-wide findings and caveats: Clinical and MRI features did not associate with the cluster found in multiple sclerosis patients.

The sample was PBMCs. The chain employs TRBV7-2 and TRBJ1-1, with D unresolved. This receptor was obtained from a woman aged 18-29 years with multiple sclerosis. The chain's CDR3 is CASSFRGNTEAFF. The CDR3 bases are TGTGCCAGCAGCTTCCGGGGGAACACTGAAGCTTTCTTT.